This record covers a single TCR beta chain. The antigen remains unidentified. At cycle 4 day 1, cycle 7 day 1, and baseline, blood was sampled. Some clones are missing from TCRdb's copy, which holds only in-frame ones; the method was immunoSEQ multiplex PCR. The sample has about 70,000 clones, roughly 80% seen once. This CDR3 spans 14 amino acids. Germline V gene lookup returns CDR1 SGHNT and CDR2 YENEEA. The V gene end was trimmed by 5 bases and the J gene end by 6 bases; junction bases not matched to a gene: 5. These data originate in a study of OX40 agonist ivuxolimab in advanced cancers. Study results and limitations: What antigens the expanded peripheral T cells recognized was never established.

The receptor comes from an adult with an advanced solid tumor such as melanoma, head and neck, liver or kidney cancer. This material consisted of CD4+ or CD8+ T cells sorted from blood, taken in a trial of the OX40 agonist ivuxolimab. V usage is TRBV11-3 and J usage is TRBJ2-2; 8 nucleotides align to TRBD2. The CDR3 spells CASSPGTRSGELFF. The CDR3 nucleotides are TGTGCCAGCAGCCCCGGGACTAGATCCGGGGAGCTGTTTTTT.